These 32 T cell receptor beta chains originate from one sample sequenced in a study of cytomegalovirus exposure and HLA in healthy donors. Generated by immunoSEQ multiplex PCR, the TCRdb table keeps only in-frame clones and is missing some. This table has 130,000 to 150,000 clones, 90% appearing once. The specimen sequenced was PBMCs. These receptors came from a young woman in good health and CMV-seropositive.

The rearrangement links TRBV6-6 to TRBJ1-1; D possibly corresponds to TRBD1 (5 bases). The CDR3 contains 12 residues. In germline, CDR1 is MNHNY, CDR2 SVGAGI (reference sequence). Trimming pared 7 bases from V and 10 bases from J, leaving 16 bases between. The CDR3 here is CASTNRPTGAFF. The CDR3 DNA sequence: TGTGCCAGCACCAACAGGCCTACGGGAGCTTTCTTT.

The chain combines TRBV6-1 with TRBJ2-1; TRBD2 matches 7 bases. With V trimmed by 7 bases and J by 10 bases, 7 bases remained unmatched. The CDR3 is 12 residues long. From germline, CDR1 is MNHNS and CDR2 SASEGT. CDR3 amino acids: CASTVTGGEQFF. For the CDR3, the DNA is TGTGCCAGCACGGTGACGGGAGGCGAGCAGTTCTTC.

This clone was observed a single time. The chain carries TRBV7-9 and TRBJ2-7; 11 bases fit TRBD1. CDR3 length: 17 residues. Trimming took 1 base from V and 4 from J; bases not matched to a gene: 9. Germline CDR1 is SEHNR and CDR2 is FQNEAQ (reference sequence). The CDR3 nucleotides are TGTGCCAGCAGCTTAGGATATCCCCGGGACAGGGGGTACGAGCAGTACTTC. Its protein product is CASSLGYPRDRGYEQYF. Complete variable domain (other parts from reference TRBV7-9 and TRBJ2-7): DTGVSQNPRHKITKRGQNVTFRCDPISEHNRLYWYRQTLGQGPEFLTYFQNEAQLEKSRLLSDRFSAERPKGSFSTLEIQRTEQGDSAMYLCASSLGYPRDRGYEQYFGPGTRLTVT.

The chain employs TRBV5-1 and TRBJ2-1; 9 bases fit TRBD1. This CDR3 has 13 residues. Germline-derived CDR1 and CDR2 are SGHRS and YFSETQ. The J segment lost 8 bases and the V segment lost 0 bases, leaving 0 bases of the junction unmatched. The CDR3 DNA sequence: TGCGCCAGCAGCTTGGGGACAGGGGATGAGCAGTTCTTC. Protein product: CASSLGTGDEQFF.

V is TRBV15 and J is TRBJ2-1, with D possibly TRBD2 on 6 matching bases. The V gene's germline CDR1 is LNHNV and CDR2 YYDKDF (reference sequence). The V gene lost 1 base and the J gene lost 14 bases, with 21 bases spanning the gap. This CDR3 region has 15 residues. CDR3: CATSRAGGWGGRKFF. CDR3 DNA sequence: TGTGCCACCAGCAGAGCTGGGGGGTGGGGTGGTAGAAAGTTCTTC.

This clone was observed once. The chain carries TRBV28 and TRBJ2-7, with a tentative D call TRBD1 (6 bases). Germline values: CDR1 MDHEN, CDR2 SYDVKM. The CDR3 has 13 residues. V was cut by 6 bases and J by 1 base, with 10 bases left in between. CDR3 bases: TGTGCCAGCAGCCGCAGGGGTTCCTACGAGCAGTACTTC. Its protein is CASSRRGSYEQYF. Using reference TRBV28 and TRBJ2-7 for the parts outside the CDR3, the full variable domain is DVKVTQSSRYLVKRTGEKVFLECVQDMDHENMFWYRQDPGLGLRLIYFSYDVKMKEKGDIPEGYSVSREKKERFSLILESASTNQTSMYLCASSRRGSYEQYFGPGTRLTVT.

On this clone itself: Sequence at one end of the junction differs from germline and may be a read error. This rearrangement joins TRBV4-1 to TRBJ2-1; D unresolved. This CDR3 region has 14 residues. Germline V gene data show CDR1 as MGHRA and CDR2 as YSYEKL. For the CDR3, the DNA is TGCGCCAACAGCCAAGGTCCCCTCTACAATGAGCAGTTCTTC. This encodes CANSQGPLYNEQFF.

This chain links TRBV5-8 with TRBJ1-1; the D gene is possibly TRBD1 (6 bases). CDR3 length: 13 amino acids. Germline V lookup: CDR1 SGHTS, CDR2 YDEGEE. V was trimmed by 4 bases and J by 7 bases, leaving 14 bases between them. CDR3 region: CASSIDRWIEAFF. DNA of the CDR3: TGTGCCAGCAGCATCGACAGGTGGATTGAAGCTTTCTTT.

The chain combines TRBV5-4 with TRBJ2-1, with unresolved D. CDR1 SGHNT and CDR2 YYREEE come from the germline V gene (reference sequence). The V end was cut by 0 bases, the J end by 2 bases, with 9 bases between. The CDR3 has 15 amino acids. In DNA, the CDR3 is TGTGCCAGCAGCTTGGATTTAGCCACCTACAATGAGCAGTTCTTC. Its protein is CASSLDLATYNEQFF.

The chain has TRBV9 and TRBJ1-1; the D gene is possibly TRBD1 (6 bases). The V gene lost 3 bases and the J gene lost 1 base, with 10 bases spanning the gap. Germline V gene lookup returns CDR1 SGDLS and CDR2 YYNGEE. This CDR3 has 14 amino acids. CDR3 sequence (DNA): TGTGCCAGCAGCGGCGGACAGCAGAACACTGAAGCTTTCTTT. Translated, it gives CASSGGQQNTEAFF.

This sequence joins TRBV10-1 and TRBJ2-3; 11 nucleotides match TRBD2. Germline V gene sequence: CDR1 WNHNN, CDR2 SYGVQD (reference sequence). CDR3 length: 13 amino acids. Trimming at V came to 8 bases and at J to 9 bases, leaving 7 bases not matched to a gene. CDR3 DNA sequence: TGCGCCAGCTCGTTACTAGCGGGGGAGACGCAGTATTTT. Encoded protein: CASSLLAGETQYF.

This chain links TRBV11-2 with TRBJ1-1; maybe TRBD1 (6 bases). The CDR3 is made up of 13 amino acids. Germline V gene lookup returns CDR1 SGHAT and CDR2 FQNNGV. The V end lost 1 base, the J end lost 5 bases, and 8 bases lay between the germline ends. This chain's CDR3 is CASSLVQGTEAFF. The DNA for the CDR3 is TGTGCCAGCAGCTTAGTTCAGGGGACTGAAGCTTTCTTT.

The CDR3 DNA reads as TGTGCCAGTAGTGGGGGACAGGGAAACACTGAAGCTTTCTTT. Translated: CASSGGQGNTEAFF. J is TRBJ1-1 and V is TRBV19; 9 nucleotides align to TRBD1. Germline V gene data show CDR1 as LNHDA and CDR2 as SQIVND (reference sequence). The CDR3 is 14 residues long. The junction had 3 bases not matched to a gene; V was cut back by 5 bases and J by 2 bases.

The genes are TRBV11-2 and TRBJ1-2; 8 bases agree with TRBD1. After removal of 3 bases from V and 6 bases from J, the junction contained 6 bases not matched to a gene. The CDR3 spans 14 residues. CDR1 and CDR2 from the germline V gene are SGHAT and FQNNGV. CDR3 nucleotides: TGTGCCAGCAGCTTTGAATCAGGGGGCCATGGCTACACCTTC. The encoded protein is CASSFESGGHGYTF.

The V gene is TRBV28, the J gene TRBJ2-1; 9 nucleotides line up with TRBD2. V shed 6 bases and J 4 bases; nucleotides not matched to a gene: 7. The CDR3 is 15 residues long. CDR1 MDHEN and CDR2 SYDVKM come from the germline V gene. CDR3 coding DNA: TGTGCCAGCAGCGTAGCGGGAGTTGTATACAATGAGCAGTTCTTC. It encodes CASSVAGVVYNEQFF. The full variable domain, rest sourced from reference TRBV28 and TRBJ2-1, is DVKVTQSSRYLVKRTGEKVFLECVQDMDHENMFWYRQDPGLGLRLIYFSYDVKMKEKGDIPEGYSVSREKKERFSLILESASTNQTSMYLCASSVAGVVYNEQFFGPGTRLTVL.

This chain joins TRBV6-6 and TRBJ2-3; 10 positions agree with TRBD1. The CDR3 has 15 residues. Trimming took 4 bases from V and 4 from J; bases not matched to a gene: 5. The germline gives CDR1 MNHNY, CDR2 SVGAGI (reference sequence). DNA for the CDR3: TGTGCCAGCAGTTCCCGCGGACAGGGGGCAGATACGCAGTATTTT. Protein product: CASSSRGQGADTQYF.

The V call is TRBV28, the J call TRBJ2-1; 13 nucleotides align to TRBD2. Germline loops: CDR1 MDHEN, CDR2 SYDVKM. V lost 5 bases, J lost 1 base, and 8 bases stayed unmatched. CDR3 length: 18 residues. CDR3: CASSRVTSGGWSYNEQFF. The CDR3 region has the DNA TGTGCCAGCAGTAGAGTGACTAGCGGGGGGTGGTCCTACAATGAGCAGTTCTTC.

CDR3 loop: CASSPMNTGELFF. In DNA, the CDR3 is TGTGCCAGCAGCCCCATGAACACCGGGGAGCTGTTTTTT. This chain uses TRBV28 with TRBJ2-2, with D unclear. V was shortened by 6 bases and J by 1 base, with 6 bases between the two germline ends. CDR1 and CDR2 (germline): MDHEN, SYDVKM. CDR3 size: 13 residues.

The chain couples TRBV7-9 to TRBJ2-2, with no clear D. Trimming cost V 0 bases and J 7 bases, with 9 bases left between them. Germline V lookup: CDR1 SEHNR, CDR2 FQNEAQ (reference sequence). This CDR3 has 14 residues. CDR3 DNA: TGTGCCAGCAGCTTAGCGGTGATGAGCGGGGAGCTGTTTTTT. It translates to CASSLAVMSGELFF.

The rearrangement links TRBV27 to TRBJ2-4, with 8 bases matching TRBD1. The CDR3 runs to 15 residues. Germline V gene lookup returns CDR1 MNHEY and CDR2 SMNVEV (reference sequence). J gave up 6 bases and V 4 bases, and 8 bases lay outside the gene matches. The CDR3 bases are TGTGCCAGCAGTTCCCAGGACAGGGTCAGAAACATTCAGTACTTC. Encoded protein: CASSSQDRVRNIQYF.

V and J are TRBV13 and TRBJ1-2, with 9 bases fitting TRBD1. The germline V gene encodes CDR1 PRHDT and CDR2 FYEKMQ (reference sequence). The V and J ends lost 5 bases and 3 bases, in that order; junction bases with no gene match: 1. The CDR3 extends over 13 amino acids. CDR3 sequence: CASSRTGDYGYTF. The CDR3 nucleotides read TGTGCCAGCAGCCGGACAGGGGACTATGGCTACACCTTC.

The chain uses TRBV2 and TRBJ2-2, with D perhaps TRBD2 (6 bases). The CDR3 covers 13 residues. Germline V lookup: CDR1 SNHLY, CDR2 FYNNEI. The V end lost 4 bases, the J end lost 6 bases, and 9 bases lay between the germline ends. Here the CDR3 reads CASSVGTSGELFF. In DNA form, the CDR3 reads TGTGCCAGCAGTGTTGGGACTTCCGGGGAGCTGTTTTTT. The whole variable domain, remainder taken from reference TRBV2 and TRBJ2-2, is EPEVTQTPSHQVTQMGQEVILRCVPISNHLYFYWYRQILGQKVEFLVSFYNNEISEKSEIFDDQFSVERPDGSNFTLKIRSTKLEDSAMYFCASSVGTSGELFFGEGSRLTVL.

The chain is built from TRBV27 and TRBJ1-2, with D perhaps TRBD1 (6 bases). This CDR3 is 12 amino acids long. Deletions cut 4 bases from V and 7 bases from J, with 10 bases between. Germline values: CDR1 MNHEY, CDR2 SMNVEV (reference sequence). CDR3 nucleotides: TGTGCCAGCAGTTCTCTCAGGGGTGGCTACACCTTC. Its protein is CASSSLRGGYTF.

This clone was counted a single time. The chain uses TRBV28 and TRBJ1-2; the match to TRBD1 covers 8 bases. V dropped 3 bases and J dropped 3; count of bases not matched to a gene: 6. The CDR3 consists of 15 residues. Germline CDR1 and CDR2: MDHEN and SYDVKM. The CDR3 DNA sequence: TGTGCCAGCAGTTTCAGGACAGGGAACTACTATGGCTACACCTTC. Its protein is CASSFRTGNYYGYTF.

This chain connects TRBV25-1 to TRBJ2-2; 7 positions match TRBD1. The CDR3 totals 15 residues. The V and J ends lost 5 bases and 1 base, in that order; junction bases with no gene match: 4. Germline loops: CDR1 MGHDK, CDR2 SYGVNS. The CDR3 spells CASSRRTGNTGELFF. The CDR3 coding sequence is TGTGCCAGCAGTAGGAGGACAGGGAACACCGGGGAGCTGTTTTTT.

The gene calls are TRBV5-1 and TRBJ2-1; 7 nucleotides agree with TRBD2. Germline-derived CDR1 and CDR2 are SGHRS and YFSETQ. With V trimmed by 3 bases and J by 9 bases, 15 bases remained unmatched. CDR3 size: 16 residues. The CDR3 region has the DNA TGCGCCAGCAGCTCCCTCCCACGCGGGAGTTGGGGTGAGCAGTTCTTC. It is translated as CASSSLPRGSWGEQFF.

This rearrangement joins TRBV10-1 to TRBJ2-7; D gene unclear. V shed 0 bases and J shed 6 bases, with 6 bases lying between them. This CDR3 region has 12 residues. The germline V gene encodes CDR1 WNHNN and CDR2 SYGVQD (reference sequence). The CDR3 is CASSESRSEQYF. The CDR3 DNA reads TGCGCCAGCAGTGAGTCTCGGTCCGAGCAGTACTTC.

The rearrangement joins TRBV7-8 to TRBJ1-5; 8 nucleotides agree with TRBD1. The junction had 8 bases not matched to a gene; V was cut back by 7 bases and J by 0 bases. Germline V gene sequence: CDR1 SGHVS, CDR2 FQNEAQ. This CDR3 spans 16 amino acids. The CDR3 nucleotides read TGTGCCAGCAAGACAGGGGCTCTATATAGCAATCAGCCCCAGCATTTT. This sequence encodes CASKTGALYSNQPQHF.

Of note for this clone: At one of its ends the junction is not consistent with the germline gene, which may arise from a read error. This chain joins TRBV7-8 and TRBJ2-5; 12 bases are shared with TRBD2. The V gene's germline CDR1 is SGHVS and CDR2 FQNEAQ. This CDR3 region has 15 residues. This CDR3 is CASRGLAGPQETRYF. In nucleotides, the CDR3 is TGTGCCAGCAGGGGACTAGCGGGCCCCCAAGAGACCCGGTACTTC.

CDR3 loop: CASSDPRTGGSYEQYF. CDR3 bases: TGTGCCAGCAGCGACCCTAGGACAGGGGGCTCCTACGAGCAGTACTTC. J is TRBJ2-7 and V is TRBV9; 10 bases agree with TRBD1. There are 16 residues in the CDR3. CDR1 and CDR2 from the germline V gene are SGDLS and YYNGEE. With V trimmed by 3 bases and J by 0 bases, 6 bases remained unmatched.

This clone appeared once. This chain joins TRBV7-6 and TRBJ1-4; no firm D call. V was cut by 8 bases and J by 8 bases, with 27 bases left in between. The CDR3 is 17 amino acids. CDR1 SGHVS and CDR2 FNYEAQ come from the germline V gene. The CDR3 sequence: CASSGRGREKKGEKLFF. In DNA, the CDR3 is TGTGCCAGCTCTGGGCGGGGAAGGGAGAAGAAGGGCGAAAAACTGTTTTTT.

The V and J genes are TRBV10-3 and TRBJ1-2; perhaps TRBD1 as D (5 bases). Trimming pared 2 bases from V and 6 bases from J, leaving 7 bases between. The germline gives CDR1 ENHRY, CDR2 SYGVKD. This CDR3 contains 12 residues. CDR3 region: CAISEQGHGYTF. The CDR3 nucleotides are TGTGCCATCAGTGAGCAGGGCCATGGCTACACCTTC.